The present T cell receptor (beta chain) was sequenced within a study of post-analysis software for immune sequencing data (dated by TCRdb to about 2015). A note on the overall study: The recorded disease courses included relapsing-remitting, secondary progressive and progressive-relapsing multiple sclerosis, and some patients had no subtype annotation. A subset of samples was prepared in parallel using single-end sample barcoding, then pooled and co-amplified after Illumina adapter ligation. The patient repertoires were set against under 13 previously published healthy control repertoires from donors whose ages ranged from roughly 6 to 26 years.

V is cut back by 6 bases and J by 7 bases, with 26 bases in the junction unmatched. The CDR3 numbers 18 residues from cysteine through phenylalanine. The only DNA kept is the CDR3, 54 bases in frame from the first base. As encoded in the germline V gene (reference sequence), CDR1 is DFQATT while CDR2 is SNEGSKA. The paper's findings and limits, for the study overall: The multiple sclerosis patient group was slightly younger than the control group. When samples were clustered directly using the F measure, samples prepared in the same batch co-clustered strongly, which prompted a batch-effect correction. Patients showed significantly higher frequencies than controls for a few TRBV segments, among them TRBV5-6, TRBV5-1 and TRBV20-1. Significantly lower normalized Chao1 diversity was found in multiple sclerosis patients than in controls, suggesting substantial peripheral T-cell clonal expansion.

This clonotype was observed a few times. The antigen it binds to is not known. No qualities accompany the bases; no much larger clone lies one base away. Library preparation employed PCR. Sequencer: Illumina HiSeq 2500. Unique molecular identifiers were incorporated into TCR beta cDNA libraries to reduce PCR and sequencing biases. Every 1 to 10 million input T cells yielded 500,000 or so cDNA molecules, meaning each molecule approximated one T cell. Patient libraries were prepared and sequenced with the same protocol used for the earlier healthy control dataset. Samples belonging to the same batch were prepared together, multiplexed and sequenced on a shared HiSeq lane. Regarding the original processing steps: Raw barcoded reads were processed with MIGEC, and single-read molecular identifier groups were discarded before consensus assembly and CDR3 extraction. VDJtools was used for post-analysis of the clonotype tables, with diversity normalized by down-sampling every dataset to the smallest sample size. To correct batch-related cross-sample contamination, repertoire overlap clustering matched CDR3 amino acid sequences but not nucleotide sequences. TCRdb reprocessing: public reads trimmed at Q25 with fastp, clones called with MiXCR, in-frame beta chains kept. Rows with a matching CDR3 protein are joined into one entry that keeps the most common DNA and genes. These V and J calls derive from TCRdb rather than the authors' analysis. A total of approximately 770,000 distinct CDR3 sequences appear in this sample, 46% of them only once. The leading ten clones occupy around 4.7% of the sample.

To demonstrate the VDJtools post-analysis software, TCR beta repertoires were profiled from the peripheral blood of some 12 young patients with multiple sclerosis. The multiple sclerosis patients were children and adolescents ranging in age from about 6 to 17 years. The TCR comes from a girl under 18 with multiple sclerosis. The rearranged segments are TRBV20-1 and TRBJ1-2; the junction holds 7 bases that match TRBD1. The sequenced sample was blood. The CDR3 region reads CSAPLSTTGAPVLTGYTF. The bases are TGCAGTGCCCCACTATCTACCACAGGGGCCCCTGTTCTGACTGGCTACACCTTC.